Below are 19 T cell receptor beta chains sequenced from a single sample in a study of OX40 agonist ivuxolimab in advanced cancers. Measured with immunoSEQ multiplex PCR; TCRdb has only the in-frame clones, and not every one. The table lists more than 80,000 clones, roughly 90% of them singletons. Sample: CD4+ or CD8+ T cells sorted from blood, taken in a trial of the OX40 agonist ivuxolimab. The receptors originated from an adult with an advanced solid tumor such as melanoma, head and neck, liver or kidney cancer.

V and J are TRBV5-1 and TRBJ2-7, with 10 bases identical to TRBD2. CDR1 and CDR2 (germline): SGHRS, YFSETQ. The CDR3 has 16 residues. V lost 2 bases, J lost 3 bases, and 8 bases stayed unmatched. The CDR3 reads CASSFLYPSGSYEQYF. CDR3 nucleotides: TGCGCCAGCAGCTTCCTTTATCCTAGCGGGAGCTACGAGCAGTACTTC.

This clone has only a few counts. The chain employs TRBV21-1 and TRBJ1-5. TRBV21-1 is a recognized pseudogene. The CDR3 extends over 18 amino acids. CDR3 nucleotide sequence: TGTGCCAGCAGCAAACCCGCCGGGTGGCAGGAGGGCAATCAGCCCCAGCATTTT. Encoded protein: CASSKPAGWQEGNQPQHF.

The chain carries TRBV28 and TRBJ2-7, with D possibly being TRBD1 or TRBD2 (6 bases each). The CDR3 extends over 16 amino acids. Trimming took off 4 bases at V and 12 bases at J, with 28 bases between the two ends. Per the germline V gene, CDR1 is MDHEN and CDR2 is SYDVKM. This chain's CDR3 is CASSSPSLGGGRRRYF. CDR3 DNA: TGTGCCAGCAGTTCCCCATCTCTAGGAGGGGGGCGGCGGCGGTACTTC.

The gene calls are TRBV5-1 and TRBJ2-1; D not resolved. The CDR3 length is 15 residues. Germline loops: CDR1 SGHRS, CDR2 YFSETQ. Trimming cost V 4 bases and J 4 bases, with 15 bases left between them. The CDR3, as DNA: TGCGCCAGCAGCCTAGGACCCCCCGGGTACAATGAGCAGTTCTTC. Translated, it gives CASSLGPPGYNEQFF.

The DNA of the CDR3 is TGTGCCAGCAGTTCGAGGGGATACACAGATACGCAGTATTTT. Protein sequence: CASSSRGYTDTQYF. V and J are TRBV6-1 and TRBJ2-3; D may match TRBD1 or TRBD2 (5 bases each). Germline CDR1 and CDR2: MNHNS and SASEGT. The V and J ends lost 5 bases and 2 bases respectively, with 11 bases between them. CDR3 length: 14 residues.

This clone was seen just once. V gene TRBV5-6 combines with J gene TRBJ2-1; D remains ambiguous. Germline V lookup: CDR1 SGHDT, CDR2 YYEEEE. This CDR3 spans 11 amino acids. V was shortened by 5 bases and J by 9 bases, with 9 bases between the two germline ends. The CDR3 sequence: CASSFLGEQFF. As DNA, the CDR3 is TGTGCCAGCAGTTTTCTCGGTGAGCAGTTCTTC.

J is TRBJ2-5 and V is TRBV11-2; a weak D match, TRBD2 (6 bases). The germline V and J ends were trimmed by 11 bases and 5 bases, with 18 bases remaining between them. The CDR3 runs to 13 residues. Looked up from germline, CDR1 is SGHAT and CDR2 is FQNNGV. CDR3 sequence reads: CAPVADRAETQYF. For the CDR3, the DNA is TGTGCCCCCGTAGCGGATAGGGCTGAGACCCAGTACTTC.

This clone was recorded only once. J is TRBJ1-1 and V is TRBV5-5; D gene ambiguous. Germline loops: CDR1 SGHKS, CDR2 YYEKEE (reference sequence). V gave up 0 bases and J gave up 6 bases, with 9 bases separating them. The length of the CDR3 is 13 residues. The CDR3 loop is CASSLGMSSEAFF. Here the CDR3 DNA reads TGTGCCAGCAGCTTGGGAATGAGTTCTGAAGCTTTCTTT. The variable domain in full, completed from reference TRBV5-5 and TRBJ1-1, reads DAGVTQSPTHLIKTRGQQVTLRCSPISGHKSVSWYQQVLGQGPQFIFQYYEKEERGRGNFPDRFSARQFPNYSSELNVNALLLGDSALYLCASSLGMSSEAFFGQGTRLTVV.

The chain combines TRBV7-2 with TRBJ2-7; D is tentatively TRBD1 or TRBD2 (5 bases each). The CDR3 extends over 15 amino acids. Germline loops: CDR1 SGHTA, CDR2 FQGNSA. V shed 2 bases and J shed 3 bases, with 14 bases lying between them. The CDR3 here is CASSLRLGDRYEQYF. The CDR3 bases are TGTGCCAGCAGCTTAAGGTTGGGGGACCGCTACGAGCAGTACTTC.

The rearrangement joins TRBV11-3 to TRBJ2-3, with D possibly being TRBD2 (5 bases). The V gene lost 2 bases and the J gene lost 0 bases, with 6 bases spanning the gap. There are 14 residues in the CDR3. CDR1 is SGHNT and CDR2 is YENEEA in the germline V gene. CDR3 sequence reads: CASSLTGSTDTQYF. CDR3 sequence (DNA): TGTGCCAGCAGCTTAACGGGAAGCACAGATACGCAGTATTTT.

To note about this clone: Other DNA sequences within the sample encode an identical CDR3. The chain is built from TRBV28 and TRBJ1-1; no clear D. CDR3 length equals 12 residues. CDR1 and CDR2 (germline): MDHEN, SYDVKM. V was shortened by 3 bases and J by 5 bases, with 7 bases between the two germline ends. In nucleotides, the CDR3 is TGTGCCAGCAGTTTGGTGAGGACTGAAGCTTTCTTT. Translated: CASSLVRTEAFF.

The count of this clone is one. The chain carries TRBV9 and TRBJ2-5, with 8 bases aligning to TRBD2. The CDR3 length is 15 residues. Germline V CDR1 and CDR2: SGDLS, YYNGEE. V lost 4 bases, J lost 5 bases, and 10 bases stayed unmatched. CDR3 coding DNA: TGTGCCAGCAGCCGGACGGGCGGGGGGCGCGAGACCCAGTACTTC. Translation gives CASSRTGGGRETQYF.

This chain connects TRBV5-6 to TRBJ1-5; TRBD1 is a possible D gene (5 bases). Trimming took off 1 base at V and 0 bases at J, with 8 bases between the two ends. This CDR3 has 15 amino acids. CDR1 SGHDT and CDR2 YYEEEE come from the germline V gene. CDR3 sequence (DNA): TGTGCCAGCAGCTTGCGGGGGTATAGCAATCAGCCCCAGCATTTT. Its translation: CASSLRGYSNQPQHF.

The genes are TRBV19 and TRBJ2-3; D is uncertain. Germline-derived CDR1 and CDR2 are LNHDA and SQIVND (reference sequence). Trimming shortened V by 3 bases and J by 2 bases, and 12 bases separated the two germline ends. The CDR3 covers 15 residues. This CDR3 reads CASSIGLGFTDTQYF. CDR3 in DNA: TGTGCCAGTAGTATCGGGTTGGGCTTCACAGATACGCAGTATTTT.

The sample holds one count of this clone. The V call is TRBV18, the J call TRBJ2-1, with D possibly TRBD2 on 6 matching bases. Between the trimmed V and J ends, which lost 4 bases and 0 bases, there was a span of 16 bases. CDR1 is KGHSH, CDR2 LQKENI, per germline. The CDR3 is 17 residues long. CDR3 coding DNA: TGTGCCAGCTCACGGGTCGTTCTGCGGGACTCCTACAATGAGCAGTTCTTC. Encoded protein: CASSRVVLRDSYNEQFF.

The rearrangement links TRBV25-1 to TRBJ2-3, with a tentative D call TRBD2 (7 bases). The CDR3 is 16 amino acids. Trimming stripped 1 base from V and 2 bases from J, with 13 bases between. The germline gives CDR1 MGHDK, CDR2 SYGVNS. CDR3 protein: CASSELGGGFTDTQYF. DNA of the CDR3: TGTGCCAGCAGTGAATTAGGGGGGGGGTTCACAGATACGCAGTATTTT. Looking up the rest from reference TRBV25-1 and TRBJ2-3 gives the full variable domain: EADIYQTPRYLVIGTGKKITLECSQTMGHDKMYWYQQDPGMELHLIHYSYGVNSTEKGDLSSESTVSRIRTEHFPLTLESARPSHTSQYLCASSELGGGFTDTQYFGPGTRLTVL.

The chain combines TRBV7-9 with TRBJ1-2, with TRBD1 identical over 9 bases. CDR1 and CDR2 from the germline V gene are SEHNR and FQNEAQ (reference sequence). This CDR3 is 14 amino acids long. V lost 0 bases to trimming and J lost 6 bases; unmatched junction nucleotides: 2. The CDR3 nucleotides are TGTGCCAGCAGCTTAGCCGGACAGGGGAATGGCTACACCTTC. It translates to CASSLAGQGNGYTF. Using reference TRBV7-9 and TRBJ1-2 for the parts outside the CDR3, the full variable domain is DTGVSQNPRHKITKRGQNVTFRCDPISEHNRLYWYRQTLGQGPEFLTYFQNEAQLEKSRLLSDRFSAERPKGSFSTLEIQRTEQGDSAMYLCASSLAGQGNGYTFGSGTRLTVV.

As concerns this clone: Other DNA sequences of this sample code for an identical CDR3. J is TRBJ1-5 and V is TRBV28; 7 bases fit TRBD1. From germline, CDR1 is MDHEN and CDR2 SYDVKM. This CDR3 is 15 amino acids long. V dropped 6 bases and J dropped 7; count of bases not matched to a gene: 12. CDR3 coding DNA: TGTGCCAGCAGCCTAGACTCGACAGGGAACCAGCCCCAGCATTTT. Protein: CASSLDSTGNQPQHF.

The V call is TRBV6-5, the J call TRBJ1-3; D remains unclear. V was shortened by 2 bases and J by 1 base, with 6 bases between the two germline ends. The CDR3 covers 14 residues. Germline values: CDR1 MNHEY, CDR2 SVGAGI. In DNA, the CDR3 is TGTGCCAGCAGTTACATGAAGTCTGGAAACACCATATATTTT. It codes for CASSYMKSGNTIYF.